Below are 11 T cell receptor beta chains sequenced from a single sample in a study of cytotoxic CD8 clonotypes in ibrutinib-treated CLL. TCRdb keeps only in-frame clones here, not all; method: immunoSEQ multiplex PCR. The sample records just over 200,000 clones, roughly 73% being singletons. The specimen was PBMCs, collected after 12 months of ibrutinib treatment. The receptors stem from a human donor with chronic lymphocytic leukemia.

The chain links TRBV7-9 to TRBJ1-6, with D unresolved. The CDR3 is 14 residues long. Trimming took 5 bases from V and 6 from J, leaving 11 bases between them. Germline V gene data show CDR1 as SEHNR and CDR2 as FQNEAQ (reference sequence). Here the CDR3 reads CASSPTGPNSPLHF. Here the CDR3 DNA reads TGTGCCAGCAGCCCAACTGGTCCTAATTCACCCCTCCACTTT. Looking up the rest from reference TRBV7-9 and TRBJ1-6 gives the full variable domain: DTGVSQNPRHKITKRGQNVTFRCDPISEHNRLYWYRQTLGQGPEFLTYFQNEAQLEKSRLLSDRFSAERPKGSFSTLEIQRTEQGDSAMYLCASSPTGPNSPLHFGNGTRLTVT.

This clone occurred a few times. The chain carries TRBV4-1 and TRBJ2-3; D is unclear. V shed 3 bases and J shed 3 bases, with 22 bases lying between them. Germline V gene sequence: CDR1 MGHRA, CDR2 YSYEKL. The CDR3 runs 18 residues. CDR3 in amino acids: CASSQDSLTLGGTDTQYF. The CDR3 nucleotides read TGCGCCAGCAGCCAGGATTCCCTTACCCTAGGTGGAACAGATACGCAGTATTTT.

The CDR3 DNA reads TGTGCCAGCAGGGGGGGGACAAATTACTACGAGCAGTACTTC. Protein product: CASRGGTNYYEQYF. The chain uses TRBV2 and TRBJ2-7, with D maybe TRBD2 (7 bases). The V gene lost 6 bases and the J gene lost 3 bases, with 15 bases spanning the gap. Germline CDR1 reads SNHLY; CDR2 reads FYNNEI. This CDR3 spans 14 amino acids.

The chain is built from TRBV19 and TRBJ2-3; D is ambiguous. Deletions cut 9 bases from V and 4 bases from J, with 17 bases between. Germline assignment: CDR1 LNHDA and CDR2 SQIVND (reference sequence). The CDR3 totals 14 residues. CDR3 DNA: TGTGCCAGCCGCCTGGTGAGTGCAGCAGATACGCAGTATTTT. Residues: CASRLVSAADTQYF.

This chain connects TRBV5-1 to TRBJ2-1; 9 bases agree with TRBD1. V gave up 1 base and J gave up 4 bases; unmatched junction bases: 6. Germline V gene data show CDR1 as SGHRS and CDR2 as YFSETQ. The CDR3 sequence is 16 residues long. The DNA of the CDR3 is TGCGCCAGCAGCTTGCTTGACAGGGGGTATTACAATGAGCAGTTCTTC. Residues: CASSLLDRGYYNEQFF.

The chain has TRBV9 and TRBJ1-5, with D tentatively TRBD1 (5 bases). CDR3 length: 15 residues. V dropped 0 bases and J dropped 7 bases, with 14 bases sitting between them. Germline CDR1 and CDR2: SGDLS and YYNGEE. The CDR3 loop is CASSVGGVWGQPQHF. As DNA, the CDR3 is TGTGCCAGCAGCGTAGGCGGGGTTTGGGGGCAGCCCCAGCATTTT.

The genes are TRBV4-1 and TRBJ1-2; no clear D. CDR3 length: 14 amino acids. The germline gives CDR1 MGHRA, CDR2 YSYEKL. Between the trimmed V and J ends, which lost 1 base and 4 bases, there was a span of 10 bases. In DNA, the CDR3 is TGCGCCAGCAGCCAAGGGGGAGGTTTCTATGGCTACACCTTC. It yields the protein CASSQGGGFYGYTF.

The table lists this clone with a count of one. The rearrangement joins TRBV5-1 to TRBJ2-2; the D gene is possibly TRBD1 (5 bases). The CDR3 has 16 residues. Trimming took off 4 bases at V and 3 bases at J, with 16 bases between the two ends. Per germline, CDR1 SGHRS and CDR2 YFSETQ. In DNA, the CDR3 is TGCGCCAGCAGCCCCCAACCGCAGGGCGACACCGGGGAGCTGTTTTTT. Translation: CASSPQPQGDTGELFF.

The chain couples TRBV29-1 to TRBJ1-2; possible D gene TRBD1, 6 bases. Per germline, CDR1 SQVTM and CDR2 ANQGSEA. The CDR3 covers 12 residues. V was cut by 8 bases and J by 8 bases, with 18 bases left in between. The CDR3 loop is CSLTKGVEGYTF. CDR3 in DNA: TGCAGCCTAACGAAGGGGGTTGAAGGCTACACCTTC.

Remarks on this clone: An end of the junction differs from the germline gene, which may be a read error. J is TRBJ2-5 and V is TRBV7-7; possible D gene TRBD1, 6 bases. The CDR3 is made up of 13 amino acids. CDR1 is SSHAT, CDR2 FNYEAQ, per germline (reference sequence). The CDR3: CASSRQVQETQYF. The CDR3 nucleotides read TGTGCTAGCAGCCGACAGGTGCAAGAGACCCAGTACTTC.

This clone was observed many times. The rearrangement uses TRBV11-3 and TRBJ2-2; D may match TRBD1 or TRBD2 (7 bases each). The CDR3 spans 18 residues. Between the trimmed V and J ends, which lost 0 bases and 0 bases, there was a span of 14 bases. Per the germline V gene, CDR1 is SGHNT and CDR2 is YENEEA. The CDR3 DNA follows: TGTGCCAGCAGCTTAGATCAGGGGGGGACAGCGAACACCGGGGAGCTGTTTTTT. Protein product: CASSLDQGGTANTGELFF.